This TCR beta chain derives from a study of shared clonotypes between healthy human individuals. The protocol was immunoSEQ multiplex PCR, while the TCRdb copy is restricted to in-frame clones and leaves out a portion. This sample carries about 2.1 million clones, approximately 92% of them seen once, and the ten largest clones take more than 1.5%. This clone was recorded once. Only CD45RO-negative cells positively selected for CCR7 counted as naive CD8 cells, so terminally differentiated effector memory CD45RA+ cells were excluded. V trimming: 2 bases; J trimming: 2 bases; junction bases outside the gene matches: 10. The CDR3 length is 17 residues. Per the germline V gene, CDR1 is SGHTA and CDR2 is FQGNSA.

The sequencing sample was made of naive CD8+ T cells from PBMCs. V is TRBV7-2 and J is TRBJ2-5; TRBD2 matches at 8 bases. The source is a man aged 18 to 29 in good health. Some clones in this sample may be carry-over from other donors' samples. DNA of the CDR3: TGTGCCAGCAGCTTACTAGTGATAGCGGGGATTCAAGAGACCCAGTACTTC. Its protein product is CASSLLVIAGIQETQYF. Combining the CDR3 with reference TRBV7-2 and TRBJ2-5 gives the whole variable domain GAGVSQSPSNKVTEKGKDVELRCDPISGHTALYWYRQSLGQGLEFLIYFQGNSAPDKSGLPSDRFSAERTGGSVSTLTIQRTQQEDSAVYLCASSLLVIAGIQETQYFGPGTRLLVL.